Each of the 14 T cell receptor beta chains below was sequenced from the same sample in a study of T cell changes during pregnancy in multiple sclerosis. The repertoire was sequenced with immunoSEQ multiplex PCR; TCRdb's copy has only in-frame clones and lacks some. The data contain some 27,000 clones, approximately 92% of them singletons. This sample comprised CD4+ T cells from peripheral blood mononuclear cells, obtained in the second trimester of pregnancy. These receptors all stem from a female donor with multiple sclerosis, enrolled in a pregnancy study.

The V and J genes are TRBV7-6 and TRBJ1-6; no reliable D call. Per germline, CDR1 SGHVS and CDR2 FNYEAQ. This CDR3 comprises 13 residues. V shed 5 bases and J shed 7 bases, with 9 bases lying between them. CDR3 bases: TGTGCCAGCAGCCTCGTCCTGAATTCACCCCTCCACTTT. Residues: CASSLVLNSPLHF.

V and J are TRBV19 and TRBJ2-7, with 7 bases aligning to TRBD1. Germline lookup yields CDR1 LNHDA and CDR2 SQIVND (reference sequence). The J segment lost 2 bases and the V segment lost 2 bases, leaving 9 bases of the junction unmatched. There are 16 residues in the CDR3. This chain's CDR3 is CASSINKGDSPYEQYF. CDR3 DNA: TGTGCCAGTAGTATAAATAAGGGGGACAGTCCCTACGAGCAGTACTTC. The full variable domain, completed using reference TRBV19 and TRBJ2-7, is DGGITQSPKYLFRKEGQNVTLSCEQNLNHDAMYWYRQDPGQGLRLIYYSQIVNDFQKGDIAEGYSVSREKKESFPLTVTSAQKNPTAFYLCASSINKGDSPYEQYFGPGTRLTVT.

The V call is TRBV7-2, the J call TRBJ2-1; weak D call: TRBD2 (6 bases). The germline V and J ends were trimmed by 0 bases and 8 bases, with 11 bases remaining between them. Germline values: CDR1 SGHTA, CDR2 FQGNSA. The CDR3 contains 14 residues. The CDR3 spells CASSLASSGHEQFF. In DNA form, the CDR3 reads TGTGCCAGCAGCTTAGCTAGTAGCGGCCATGAGCAGTTCTTC.

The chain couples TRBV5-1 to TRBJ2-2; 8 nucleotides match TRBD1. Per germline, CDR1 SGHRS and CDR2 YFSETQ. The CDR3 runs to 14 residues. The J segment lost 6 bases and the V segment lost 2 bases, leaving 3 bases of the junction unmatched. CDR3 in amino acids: CASSLDRGSGELFF. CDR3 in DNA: TGCGCCAGCAGCTTAGACAGGGGATCCGGGGAGCTGTTTTTT.

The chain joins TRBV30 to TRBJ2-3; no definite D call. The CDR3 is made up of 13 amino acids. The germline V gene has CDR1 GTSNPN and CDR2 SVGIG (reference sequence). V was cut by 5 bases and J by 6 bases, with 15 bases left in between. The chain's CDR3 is CAWSLTVWDTQYF. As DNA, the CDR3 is TGTGCCTGGTCTCTTACGGTATGGGATACGCAGTATTTT. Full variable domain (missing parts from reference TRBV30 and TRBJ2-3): SQTIHQWPATLVQPVGSPLSLECTVEGTSNPNLYWYRQAAGRGLQLLFYSVGIGQISSEVPQNLSASRPQDRQFILSSKKLLLSDSGFYLCAWSLTVWDTQYFGPGTRLTVL.

The CDR3 protein is CASSLAFPAGFQETQYF. The CDR3 DNA reads as TGTGCCAGCAGCTTAGCGTTCCCAGCGGGATTCCAAGAGACCCAGTACTTC. The chain links TRBV7-2 to TRBJ2-5, with 7 bases aligning to TRBD2. Germline trimming cut 0 bases from V and 1 base from J; bases unmatched to any gene: 8. Germline-derived CDR1 and CDR2 are SGHTA and FQGNSA. The length of the CDR3 is 17 residues.

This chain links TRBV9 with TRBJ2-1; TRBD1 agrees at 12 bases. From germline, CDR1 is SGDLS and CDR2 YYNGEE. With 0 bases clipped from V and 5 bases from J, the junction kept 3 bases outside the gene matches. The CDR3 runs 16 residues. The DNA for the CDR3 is TGTGCCAGCAGCGTAGAGGGGACAGGGGGCCACAATGAGCAGTTCTTC. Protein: CASSVEGTGGHNEQFF.

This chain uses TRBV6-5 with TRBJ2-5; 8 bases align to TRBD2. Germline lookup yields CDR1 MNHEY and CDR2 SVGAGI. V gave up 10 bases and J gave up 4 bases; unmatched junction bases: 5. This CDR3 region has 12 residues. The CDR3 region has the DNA TGTGCCACCAAGCGGGGGTCAGAGACCCAGTACTTC. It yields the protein CATKRGSETQYF.

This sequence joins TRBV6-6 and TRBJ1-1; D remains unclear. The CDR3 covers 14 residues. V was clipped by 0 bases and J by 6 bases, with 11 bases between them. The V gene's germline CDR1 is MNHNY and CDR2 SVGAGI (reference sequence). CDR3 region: CASSYSGRRPEAFF. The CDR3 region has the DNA TGTGCCAGCAGTTACTCCGGCAGGAGGCCTGAAGCTTTCTTT.

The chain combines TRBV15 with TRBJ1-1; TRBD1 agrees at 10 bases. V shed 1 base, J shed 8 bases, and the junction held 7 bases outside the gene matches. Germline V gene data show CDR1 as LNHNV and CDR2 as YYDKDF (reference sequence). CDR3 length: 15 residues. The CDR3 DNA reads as TGTGCCACCAGCAGAGGAGGGACAGGGGCAGAGGAAGCTTTCTTT. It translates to CATSRGGTGAEEAFF.

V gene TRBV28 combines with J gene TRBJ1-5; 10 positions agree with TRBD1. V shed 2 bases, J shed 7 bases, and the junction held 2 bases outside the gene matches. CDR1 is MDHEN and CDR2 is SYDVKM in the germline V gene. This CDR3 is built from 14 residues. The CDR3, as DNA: TGTGCCAGCAGTTTAGGGACAGGGGACCAGCCCCAGCATTTT. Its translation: CASSLGTGDQPQHF.

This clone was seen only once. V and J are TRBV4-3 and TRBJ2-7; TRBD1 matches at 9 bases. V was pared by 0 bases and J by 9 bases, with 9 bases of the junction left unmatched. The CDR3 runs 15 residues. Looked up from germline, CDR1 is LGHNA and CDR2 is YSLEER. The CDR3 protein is CASSQDYGQGLGQYF. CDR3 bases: TGCGCCAGCAGCCAAGATTACGGACAGGGGTTGGGGCAGTACTTC.

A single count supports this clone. The CDR3 protein is CAWSVAGRFGMNTEAFF. CDR3 nucleotides: TGTGCCTGGAGTGTAGCAGGGAGGTTTGGGATGAACACTGAAGCTTTCTTT. The V gene is TRBV30, the J gene TRBJ1-1; weak D call: TRBD1 (5 bases). This CDR3 is built from 17 residues. CDR1 and CDR2 from the germline V gene are GTSNPN and SVGIG (reference sequence). Trimming took off 0 bases at V and 0 bases at J, with 17 bases between the two ends.

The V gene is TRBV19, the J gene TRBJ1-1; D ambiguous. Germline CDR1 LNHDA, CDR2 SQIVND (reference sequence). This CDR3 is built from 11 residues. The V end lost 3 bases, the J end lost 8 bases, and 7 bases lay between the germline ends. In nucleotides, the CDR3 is TGTGCCAGTAGTATCAGGCACGAAGCTTTCTTT. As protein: CASSIRHEAFF.